This T cell receptor (beta chain) appears in the sequencing data of a study of T cell responses to AZD1222 COVID-19 vaccine. Study-level points and caveats: White British ancestry dominated among donors, who included more females, and clonal diversity was possibly underestimated. Recipients of AZD1222 seropositive at baseline numbered only five or six. Spike-wide coverage was observed for vaccine-associated CD4 TCRs, with dominant responses at 160-218 and 743-854. There were repertoire samples only from the period after the peak T cell response.

With respect to this clone: The antigen is not known.

The trim removed 4 bases at V and 6 bases at J, leaving 6 bases unmatched. CDR3 length: 14 residues. The germline CDR1 and CDR2 sequences are SGHNT and YYREEE (reference sequence). Clones were read by immunoSEQ multiplex PCR, and TCRdb kept only the in-frame ones, dropping some. Here the sample spans 240,000 or so clones, just over 90% being singletons. The material sequenced was peripheral blood, taken on day 0 of AZD1222 vaccination. The clonotype comes from an adult in good health. V and J are TRBV5-4 and TRBJ2-2, with TRBD2 matching over 7 bases. The CDR3 here is CASSPGLLAGELFF. The CDR3 nucleotides are TGTGCCAGCAGCCCGGGACTACTGGCCGGGGAGCTGTTTTTT.